These 22 T cell receptor beta chains came from one sample sequenced in a study of PD-1 blockade in mismatch repair-deficient tumors. Some clones are missing from TCRdb's copy, which holds only in-frame ones; the method was immunoSEQ multiplex PCR. The top ten clones hold about 12% of a sample with about 130,000 clones, 88% of them seen once. Sequencing was performed on peripheral blood, taken almost 74 weeks after starting pembrolizumab. All receptors derive from an adult with mismatch repair-deficient cancer.

V is TRBV9 and J is TRBJ2-7, with 10 bases identical to TRBD1. With 6 bases clipped from V and 1 base from J, the junction kept 4 bases outside the gene matches. Germline loops: CDR1 SGDLS, CDR2 YYNGEE. CDR3 size: 14 residues. CDR3 in DNA: TGTGCCAGCACCGGGACAGGGGTTTCCTACGAGCAGTACTTC. It codes for CASTGTGVSYEQYF.

The chain joins TRBV29-1 to TRBJ1-1; perhaps TRBD1 as D (6 bases). The CDR3 is made up of 13 amino acids. V dropped 7 bases and J dropped 2 bases, with 14 bases sitting between them. Germline V gene data show CDR1 as SQVTM and CDR2 as ANQGSEA. This CDR3 reads CSAKTGTNTEAFF. CDR3 in DNA: TGCAGCGCGAAGACAGGCACTAACACTGAAGCTTTCTTT.

This clone was seen a single time. The rearrangement uses TRBV19 and TRBJ2-4, with D tentatively TRBD2 (5 bases). The ends were cut back, 2 bases at V and 3 bases at J, with 20 bases in the middle. Germline loops: CDR1 LNHDA, CDR2 SQIVND (reference sequence). The CDR3 totals 18 residues. The CDR3 region is CASSISGSSSYYKNIQYF. The CDR3 nucleotides are TGTGCCAGTAGTATATCTGGGTCTTCTAGCTATTACAAAAACATTCAGTACTTC.

The CDR3 nucleotides read TGTGCCATCAGTGACAGGGGTAACGACTACGAGCAGTACTTC. Its protein is CAISDRGNDYEQYF. The chain combines TRBV10-3 with TRBJ2-7; tentative D call: TRBD1 (6 bases). The CDR3 covers 14 residues. Trimming cost V 3 bases and J 3 bases, with 12 bases left between them. Germline V CDR1 and CDR2: ENHRY, SYGVKD.

The chain employs TRBV5-1 and TRBJ2-7; 8 bases map to TRBD2. The CDR3 runs 15 residues. CDR1 and CDR2 from the germline V gene are SGHRS and YFSETQ. Losses at the gene ends were 4 bases for V and 3 bases for J; bases not matched to a gene: 9. The CDR3 DNA is TGCGCCAGCAGCGTAAGCGGGAGTGTCGTCTACGAGCAGTACTTC. It codes for CASSVSGSVVYEQYF.

The V gene is TRBV6-5, the J gene TRBJ2-7, with 8 positions matching TRBD2. Unmatched junction bases numbered 8, after V lost 5 bases and J lost 2 bases. The length of the CDR3 is 15 residues. Per the germline V gene, CDR1 is MNHEY and CDR2 is SVGAGI. CDR3 loop: CASSTPSGPTYEQYF. The CDR3 nucleotides are TGTGCCAGCAGTACTCCTAGCGGGCCCACCTACGAGCAGTACTTC.

This chain joins TRBV7-9 and TRBJ2-3; D is possibly TRBD2 (5 bases). V was clipped by 5 bases and J by 0 bases, with 12 bases between them. In germline, CDR1 is SEHNR, CDR2 FQNEAQ (reference sequence). The CDR3 runs to 15 residues. The CDR3, as DNA: TGTGCCAGCAGCCCCCCCCGCGGGAGCACAGATACGCAGTATTTT. This codes for CASSPPRGSTDTQYF.

This clone was seen just once. This rearrangement joins TRBV5-1 to TRBJ1-1; D not certain. Germline V gene data show CDR1 as SGHRS and CDR2 as YFSETQ. The ends were cut back, 0 bases at V and 0 bases at J, with 6 bases in the middle. CDR3 size: 14 residues. CDR3 amino acids: CASSLGPMNTEAFF. The CDR3 DNA is TGCGCCAGCAGCTTGGGACCGATGAACACTGAAGCTTTCTTT.

V and J are TRBV11-2 and TRBJ1-1; no firm D call. CDR3 length: 15 amino acids. The V end was cut by 5 bases, the J end by 0 bases, with 13 bases between. Germline CDR1 reads SGHAT; CDR2 reads FQNNGV. The CDR3 region has the DNA TGTGCCAGCAGCGTTGGGGAGTTCATGAACACTGAAGCTTTCTTT. This codes for CASSVGEFMNTEAFF.

This chain links TRBV29-1 with TRBJ2-3; either TRBD1 or TRBD2 may supply D (5 bases each). The CDR3 length is 15 residues. Germline V gene sequence: CDR1 SQVTM, CDR2 ANQGSEA. V dropped 6 bases and J dropped 4 bases, with 20 bases sitting between them. The CDR3 protein is CSVEPGQKAPDTQYF. CDR3 nucleotide sequence: TGCAGCGTCGAACCGGGGCAAAAAGCCCCAGATACGCAGTATTTT.

This clone has only a few counts. The V call is TRBV15, the J call TRBJ2-7; TRBD1 aligns across 9 bases. V lost 4 bases and J lost 2; bases outside the gene matches: 3. CDR1 is LNHNV, CDR2 YYDKDF, per germline (reference sequence). This CDR3 has 14 residues. CDR3 region: CATSMWTGAYEQYF. CDR3 nucleotide sequence: TGTGCCACCAGCATGTGGACAGGGGCCTACGAGCAGTACTTC.

V gene TRBV4-2 combines with J gene TRBJ2-1; D remains unclear. The CDR3 loop spans 12 amino acids. Germline lookup yields CDR1 LGHNA and CDR2 YNFKEQ. Trimming left V 4 bases short and J 3 bases short, with 4 bases between. The CDR3 bases are TGTGCCAGCAGCCTAGGCTACAATGAGCAGTTCTTC. This gives the protein CASSLGYNEQFF.

V is TRBV5-6 and J is TRBJ2-7; TRBD1 matches 8 bases. With 3 bases clipped from V and 3 bases from J, the junction kept 8 bases outside the gene matches. There are 15 residues in the CDR3. Per the germline V gene, CDR1 is SGHDT and CDR2 is YYEEEE. This CDR3 is CASSSLGQGYYEQYF. The CDR3 coding sequence is TGTGCCAGCAGCTCTTTAGGACAGGGATACTACGAGCAGTACTTC.

The chain employs TRBV29-1 and TRBJ2-7, with D maybe TRBD1 (5 bases). The CDR3 runs 13 residues. V lost 2 bases, J lost 3 bases, and 11 bases lay in between. Germline V lookup: CDR1 SQVTM, CDR2 ANQGSEA. The CDR3, as DNA: TGCAGCGTTGAAACAGGTCAAGACTACGAGCAGTACTTC. It translates to CSVETGQDYEQYF.

V gene TRBV11-2 combines with J gene TRBJ2-7, with TRBD2 matching 9 bases. Germline V lookup: CDR1 SGHAT, CDR2 FQNNGV. The CDR3 spans 15 residues. With 5 bases clipped from V and 3 bases from J, the junction kept 8 bases outside the gene matches. CDR3 nucleotides: TGTGCCAGCAGCCGAGTAGCGGGAGCGGGCTACGAGCAGTACTTC. It codes for CASSRVAGAGYEQYF.

The chain couples TRBV7-9 to TRBJ2-1, with D possibly being TRBD1 or TRBD2 (5 bases each). Trimming removed 4 bases at V and 9 bases at J, with 19 bases between. The V gene's germline CDR1 is SEHNR and CDR2 FQNEAQ (reference sequence). The length of the CDR3 is 15 residues. CDR3 in DNA: TGTGCCAGCAGCTCCCCGAAGGGAGACAGCTTTGAGCAGTTCTTC. This gives the protein CASSSPKGDSFEQFF.

This chain uses TRBV25-1 with TRBJ2-7; D gene ambiguous. V dropped 2 bases and J dropped 5 bases, with 13 bases sitting between them. Germline CDR1 reads MGHDK; CDR2 reads SYGVNS. This CDR3 spans 14 amino acids. The CDR3 bases are TGTGCCAGCAGTGAAGAAGGGCGGAAGGACGAGCAGTACTTC. Translation gives CASSEEGRKDEQYF.

This clone is a singleton in its sample. The J gene is TRBJ1-5, the V gene TRBV19; 10 bases fit TRBD1. The CDR3 is 18 residues long. Germline CDR1 reads LNHDA; CDR2 reads SQIVND (reference sequence). V lost 0 bases and J lost 3; bases outside the gene matches: 8. The DNA of the CDR3 is TGTGCCAGTAGTATAGATCGGGACAGGGGAGGGCTCAATCAGCCCCAGCATTTT. Translation gives CASSIDRDRGGLNQPQHF.

The chain employs TRBV7-9 and TRBJ2-7; D is possibly TRBD1 (6 bases). The V gene's germline CDR1 is SEHNR and CDR2 FQNEAQ (reference sequence). The CDR3 consists of 15 residues. The ends were cut back, 0 bases at V and 4 bases at J, with 13 bases in the middle. The CDR3 region is CASSLAQGSWYEQYF. For the CDR3, the DNA is TGTGCCAGCAGCTTAGCACAGGGAAGTTGGTACGAGCAGTACTTC.

The chain uses TRBV28 and TRBJ1-1; 9 bases map to TRBD1. Germline V gene data show CDR1 as MDHEN and CDR2 as SYDVKM. The CDR3 consists of 16 residues. With V trimmed by 2 bases and J by 1 base, 5 bases remained unmatched. In DNA, the CDR3 is TGTGCCAGCAGTTTAACGGCGGGACAGGGGAACACTGAAGCTTTCTTT. This translates into CASSLTAGQGNTEAFF. The full variable domain, in which reference TRBV28 and TRBJ1-1 provide the parts outside the CDR3, is DVKVTQSSRYLVKRTGEKVFLECVQDMDHENMFWYRQDPGLGLRLIYFSYDVKMKEKGDIPEGYSVSREKKERFSLILESASTNQTSMYLCASSLTAGQGNTEAFFGQGTRLTVV.

The rearrangement links TRBV19 to TRBJ2-1, with 7 bases identical to TRBD2. Germline CDR1 reads LNHDA; CDR2 reads SQIVND (reference sequence). Trimming cost V 3 bases and J 4 bases; bases outside gene matches: 6. The CDR3 runs 15 residues. The CDR3 DNA reads as TGTGCCAGTAGTATTGGGGGGACTACGTACAATGAGCAGTTCTTC. It yields the protein CASSIGGTTYNEQFF.

This chain connects TRBV11-2 to TRBJ2-7, with D tentatively TRBD1 or TRBD2 (5 bases each). CDR3 size: 15 residues. V gave up 5 bases and J gave up 0 bases, with 14 bases separating them. Per germline, CDR1 SGHAT and CDR2 FQNNGV. The CDR3 region is CASSKPGPISYEQYF. The CDR3 DNA follows: TGTGCCAGCAGCAAACCGGGACCTATCTCCTACGAGCAGTACTTC.